This is a list of T cell receptor beta chains from one sample in a study of blood T cells in healthy people across ages. TCRdb itself ran the 5' RACE reads through MiXCR, one entry per CDR3 protein. Here the sample spans fewer than 2,000,000 distinct CDR3 sequences, about 31% being singletons. Sequenced material: blood. These receptor sequences come from a woman in her twenties or thirties in good health. CDR3s include the opening cysteine and the closing phenylalanine or tryptophan. D genes are given only for firm matches. The size entry is marked missing in some rows and otherwise reads once, few, many or a size class.

V	D	size	J	CDR3	DNA
TRBV30	TRBD2	.	TRBJ2-5	CAWSAGLAGAGGETQYF	TGTGCCTGGAGTGCGGGACTAGCGGGGGCCGGAGGAGAGACCCAGTACTTC
TRBV30	.	.	TRBJ2-7	CAWSFGVGEQYF	TGTGCCTGGAGTTTTGGCGTCGGCGAGCAGTACTTC
TRBV20-1	.	few	TRBJ2-3	CSARVPADTQYF	TGCAGTGCTAGAGTTCCCGCGGATACGCAGTATTTT
TRBV4-1	TRBD2	.	TRBJ2-1	CASSQVVVGGGSYNEQFF	TGCGCCAGCAGCCAAGTGGTAGTTGGGGGGGGCTCCTACAATGAGCAGTTCTTC
TRBV12-3/TRBV12-4	.	.	TRBJ2-4	CASSPKGRLQYF	TGTGCCAGCAGCCCTAAAGGAAGACTTCAGTACTTC
TRBV9	.	.	TRBJ1-4	CASSVEGTNEKLFF	TGTGCCAGCAGCGTAGAGGGGACGAATGAAAAACTGTTTTTT
TRBV29-1	.	.	TRBJ1-1	CSVTYVTEAFF	TGCAGCGTTACCTACGTAACTGAAGCTTTCTTT
TRBV29-1	.	few	TRBJ1-2	CSVGDTYYGYTF	TGCAGCGTTGGGGACACGTACTATGGCTACACCTTC
TRBV7-9	TRBD1	.	TRBJ1-2	CASSLVPGGKDYGYTF	TGTGCCAGCAGCTTAGTTCCAGGGGGCAAGGACTATGGCTACACCTTC
TRBV4-1	.	.	TRBJ2-3	CASSQGAALTRDTQYF	TGCGCCAGCAGCCAAGGAGCGGCTCTAACCCGCGATACGCAGTATTTT
TRBV3-1	.	few	TRBJ1-6	CASSQVRGYSPLHF	TGTGCCAGCAGCCAAGTCAGGGGTTATTCACCCCTCCACTTT
TRBV5-1	TRBD1	.	TRBJ2-7	CASSSDRAGYEQYF	TGCGCCAGCAGCTCCGACAGGGCCGGGTACGAGCAGTACTTC
TRBV19	.	.	TRBJ2-4	CASRSLSSGKNIQYF	TGTGCCAGTAGGTCACTTTCTTCGGGCAAAAACATTCAGTACTTC
TRBV3-1	TRBD2	.	TRBJ2-7	CASSTRLASPRSYEQYF	TGTGCCAGCAGCACCCGACTAGCGAGCCCGCGCTCCTACGAGCAGTACTTC
TRBV13	.	.	TRBJ2-6	CASSTHQGHPSGGANVLTF	TGTGCCAGCAGCACGCACCAAGGGCACCCCTCTGGCGGGGCCAACGTCCTGACTTTC
TRBV20-1	.	.	TRBJ1-1	CSARGRNTEAFF	TGCAGTGCTAGAGGAAGAAACACTGAAGCTTTCTTT
TRBV5-1	.	few	TRBJ2-1	CASSWRAGRAYNEQFF	TGCGCCAGCAGCTGGAGGGCGGGTAGGGCCTACAATGAGCAGTTCTTC